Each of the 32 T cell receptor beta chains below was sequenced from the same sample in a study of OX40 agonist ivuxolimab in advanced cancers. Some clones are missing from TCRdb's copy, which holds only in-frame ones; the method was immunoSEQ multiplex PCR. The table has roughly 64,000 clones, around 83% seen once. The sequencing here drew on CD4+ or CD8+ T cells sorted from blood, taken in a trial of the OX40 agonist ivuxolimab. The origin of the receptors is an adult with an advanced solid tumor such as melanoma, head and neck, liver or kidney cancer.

CDR3 DNA: TGTGCCAGCAGTTTAGGGACCGCGAACACCGGGGAGCTGTTTTTT. Residues: CASSLGTANTGELFF. This chain uses TRBV28 with TRBJ2-2; D might be TRBD1 or TRBD2, each matching 5 bases. CDR1 is MDHEN, CDR2 SYDVKM, per germline. Deletions cut 2 bases from V and 0 bases from J, with 7 bases between. This CDR3 is 15 amino acids long.

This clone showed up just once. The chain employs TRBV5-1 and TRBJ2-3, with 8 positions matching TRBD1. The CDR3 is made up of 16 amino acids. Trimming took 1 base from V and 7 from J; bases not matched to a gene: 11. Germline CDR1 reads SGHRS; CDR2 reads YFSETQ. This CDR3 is CASSLRVQGALHTQYF. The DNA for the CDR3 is TGCGCCAGCAGCTTGAGAGTCCAGGGGGCCCTTCATACGCAGTATTTT.

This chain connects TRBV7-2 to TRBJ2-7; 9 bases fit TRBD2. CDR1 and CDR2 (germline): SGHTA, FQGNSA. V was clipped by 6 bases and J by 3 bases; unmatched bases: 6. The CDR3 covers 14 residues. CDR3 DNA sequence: TGTGCCAGCAGATACGCGGGAGGGCGCTACGAGCAGTACTTC. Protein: CASRYAGGRYEQYF.

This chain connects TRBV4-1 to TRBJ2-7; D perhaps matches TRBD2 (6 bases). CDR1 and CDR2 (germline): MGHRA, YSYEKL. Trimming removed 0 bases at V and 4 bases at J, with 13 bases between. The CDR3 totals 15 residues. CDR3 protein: CASSQERRRAYEQYF. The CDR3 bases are TGCGCCAGCAGCCAAGAAAGGAGGAGGGCGTACGAGCAGTACTTC.

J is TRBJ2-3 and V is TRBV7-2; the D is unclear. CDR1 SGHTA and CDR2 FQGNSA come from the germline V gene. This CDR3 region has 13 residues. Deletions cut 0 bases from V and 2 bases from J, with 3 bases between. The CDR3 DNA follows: TGTGCCAGCAGCTTAGCCCCCACAGATACGCAGTATTTT. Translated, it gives CASSLAPTDTQYF.

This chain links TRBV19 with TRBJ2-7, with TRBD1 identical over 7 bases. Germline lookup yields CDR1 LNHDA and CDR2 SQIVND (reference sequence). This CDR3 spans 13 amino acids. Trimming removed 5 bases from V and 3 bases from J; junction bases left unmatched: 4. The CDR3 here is CASSSGTVYEQYF. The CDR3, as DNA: TGTGCCAGTAGTTCGGGGACAGTCTACGAGCAGTACTTC.

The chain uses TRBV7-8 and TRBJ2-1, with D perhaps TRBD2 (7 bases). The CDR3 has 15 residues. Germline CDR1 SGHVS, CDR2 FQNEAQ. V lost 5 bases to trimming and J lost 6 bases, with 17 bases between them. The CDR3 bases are TGTGCCAGCAGCGGAGCACGGGGGGCGATCAATGAGCAGTTCTTC. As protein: CASSGARGAINEQFF.

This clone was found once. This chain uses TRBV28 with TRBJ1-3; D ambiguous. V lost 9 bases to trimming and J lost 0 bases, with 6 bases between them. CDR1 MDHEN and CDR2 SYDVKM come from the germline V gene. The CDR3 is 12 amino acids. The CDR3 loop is CASSDSGNTIYF. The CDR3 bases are TGTGCCAGTTCGGACTCTGGAAACACCATATATTTT. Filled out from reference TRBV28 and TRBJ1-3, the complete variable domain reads DVKVTQSSRYLVKRTGEKVFLECVQDMDHENMFWYRQDPGLGLRLIYFSYDVKMKEKGDIPEGYSVSREKKERFSLILESASTNQTSMYLCASSDSGNTIYFGEGSWLTVV.

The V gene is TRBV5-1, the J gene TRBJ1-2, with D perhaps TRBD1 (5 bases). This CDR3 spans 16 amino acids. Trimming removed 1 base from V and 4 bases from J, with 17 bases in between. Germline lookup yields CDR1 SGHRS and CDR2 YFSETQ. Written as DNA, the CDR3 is TGCGCCAGCAGCTTGTACGGGACTTCAGGTTCCTATGGCTACACCTTC. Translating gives CASSLYGTSGSYGYTF.

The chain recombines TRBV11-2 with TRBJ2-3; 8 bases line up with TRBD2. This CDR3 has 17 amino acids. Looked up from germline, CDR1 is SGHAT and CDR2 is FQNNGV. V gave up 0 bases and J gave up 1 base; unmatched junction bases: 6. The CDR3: CASSLDNPGGGTDTQYF. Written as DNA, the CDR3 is TGTGCCAGCAGCTTAGATAACCCCGGGGGGGGCACAGATACGCAGTATTTT.

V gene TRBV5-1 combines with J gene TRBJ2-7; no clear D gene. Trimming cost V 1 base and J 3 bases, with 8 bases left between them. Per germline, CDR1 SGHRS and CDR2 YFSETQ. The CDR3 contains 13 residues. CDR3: CASSLNSHYEQYF. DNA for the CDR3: TGCGCCAGCAGCTTGAACAGCCACTACGAGCAGTACTTC.

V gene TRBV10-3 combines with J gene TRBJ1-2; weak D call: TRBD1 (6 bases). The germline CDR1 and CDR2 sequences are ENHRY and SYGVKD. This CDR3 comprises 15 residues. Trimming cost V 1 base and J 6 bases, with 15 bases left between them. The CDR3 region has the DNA TGTGCCATCAGTGAGTGGGTTGGGACAACTAATGGCTACACCTTC. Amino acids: CAISEWVGTTNGYTF.

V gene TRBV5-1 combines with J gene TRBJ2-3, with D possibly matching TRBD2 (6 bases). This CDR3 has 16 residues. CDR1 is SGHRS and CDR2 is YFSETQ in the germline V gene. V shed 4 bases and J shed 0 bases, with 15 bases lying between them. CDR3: CASSLFSRGSTDTQYF. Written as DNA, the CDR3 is TGCGCCAGCAGCCTCTTCTCGCGGGGTAGCACAGATACGCAGTATTTT.

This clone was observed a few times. CDR3 nucleotide sequence: TGCAGCGTTGAACTACAGGGTTATGGCTACACCTTC. This translates into CSVELQGYGYTF. V gene TRBV29-1 combines with J gene TRBJ1-2; the D gene is possibly TRBD1 (6 bases). V was cut by 2 bases and J by 5 bases, with 9 bases left in between. Germline CDR1 and CDR2: SQVTM and ANQGSEA. The CDR3 runs to 12 residues.

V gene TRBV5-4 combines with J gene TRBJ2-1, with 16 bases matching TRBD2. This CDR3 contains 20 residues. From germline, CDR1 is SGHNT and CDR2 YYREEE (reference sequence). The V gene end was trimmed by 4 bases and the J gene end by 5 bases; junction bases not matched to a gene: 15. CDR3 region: CASSAGLAGGPSSPHNEQFF. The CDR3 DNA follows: TGTGCCAGCAGCGCGGGACTAGCGGGGGGGCCGTCCTCCCCCCACAATGAGCAGTTCTTC. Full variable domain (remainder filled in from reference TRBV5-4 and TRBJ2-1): ETGVTQSPTHLIKTRGQQVTLRCSSQSGHNTVSWYQQALGQGPQFIFQYYREEENGRGNFPPRFSGLQFPNYSSELNVNALELDDSALYLCASSAGLAGGPSSPHNEQFFGPGTRLTVL.

The chain's CDR3 is CASSVLGGRGNEKLFF. CDR3 bases: TGTGCCAGCAGCGTACTAGGGGGGCGCGGTAATGAAAAACTGTTTTTT. The chain uses TRBV9 and TRBJ1-4; D perhaps matches TRBD1 (6 bases). Trimming took off 1 base at V and 4 bases at J, with 14 bases between the two ends. Germline values: CDR1 SGDLS, CDR2 YYNGEE. The CDR3 loop spans 16 amino acids.

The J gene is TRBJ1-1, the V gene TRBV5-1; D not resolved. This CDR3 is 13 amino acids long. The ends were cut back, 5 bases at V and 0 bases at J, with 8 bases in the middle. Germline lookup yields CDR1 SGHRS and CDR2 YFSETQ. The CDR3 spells CASRSSMNTEAFF. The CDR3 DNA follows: TGCGCCAGCAGATCTTCCATGAACACTGAAGCTTTCTTT.

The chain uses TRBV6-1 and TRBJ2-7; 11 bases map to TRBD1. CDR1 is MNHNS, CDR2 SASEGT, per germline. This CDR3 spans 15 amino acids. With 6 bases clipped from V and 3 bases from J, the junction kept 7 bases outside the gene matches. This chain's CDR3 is CASSSEGQGGYEQYF. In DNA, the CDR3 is TGTGCCAGCAGCTCAGAGGGACAGGGGGGCTACGAGCAGTACTTC.

CDR3 nucleotide sequence: TGTGCCAGCAGCCAATCCAGACAGAATCAGCCCCAGCATTTT. Translating gives CASSQSRQNQPQHF. V gene TRBV7-2 combines with J gene TRBJ1-5, with a tentative D call TRBD1 (5 bases). The CDR3 totals 14 residues. V lost 5 bases, J lost 4 bases, and 12 bases lay in between. The germline CDR1 and CDR2 sequences are SGHTA and FQGNSA.

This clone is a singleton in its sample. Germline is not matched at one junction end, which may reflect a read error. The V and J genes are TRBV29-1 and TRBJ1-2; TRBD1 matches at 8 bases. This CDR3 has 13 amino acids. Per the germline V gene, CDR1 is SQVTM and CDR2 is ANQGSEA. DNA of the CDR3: TGCAGCGTAACCGGGACAGGCGTCTATCGCTACACCTTC. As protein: CSVTGTGVYRYTF.

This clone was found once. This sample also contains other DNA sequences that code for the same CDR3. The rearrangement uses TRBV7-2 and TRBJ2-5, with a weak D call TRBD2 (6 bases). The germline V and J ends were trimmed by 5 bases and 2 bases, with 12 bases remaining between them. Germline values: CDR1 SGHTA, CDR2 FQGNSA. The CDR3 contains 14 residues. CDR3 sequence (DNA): TGTGCCAGCAGCCCCGGGGGACGGCAAGAGACCCAGTACTTC. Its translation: CASSPGGRQETQYF.

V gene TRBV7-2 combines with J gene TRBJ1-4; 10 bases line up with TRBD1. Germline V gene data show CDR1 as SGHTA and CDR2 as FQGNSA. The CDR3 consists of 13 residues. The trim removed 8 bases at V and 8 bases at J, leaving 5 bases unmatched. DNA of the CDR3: TGTGCCAGCTCGGGGGACAGGGGCGAAAAACTGTTTTTT. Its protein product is CASSGDRGEKLFF.

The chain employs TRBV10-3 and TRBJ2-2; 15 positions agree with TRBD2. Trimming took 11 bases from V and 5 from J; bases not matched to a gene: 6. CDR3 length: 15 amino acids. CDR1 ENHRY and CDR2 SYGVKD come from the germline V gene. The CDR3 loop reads CAATGLAGGTGELFF. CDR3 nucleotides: TGTGCCGCCACGGGACTAGCGGGGGGAACCGGGGAGCTGTTTTTT.

CDR3 protein: CASGLSGSNYGYTF. DNA for the CDR3: TGTGCCAGCGGGCTTTCAGGGAGTAACTATGGCTACACCTTC. The rearrangement uses TRBV7-2 and TRBJ1-2, with D possibly being TRBD1 (5 bases). CDR1 and CDR2 (germline): SGHTA, FQGNSA. Between the trimmed V and J ends, which lost 8 bases and 1 base, there was a span of 14 bases. The CDR3 runs 14 residues.

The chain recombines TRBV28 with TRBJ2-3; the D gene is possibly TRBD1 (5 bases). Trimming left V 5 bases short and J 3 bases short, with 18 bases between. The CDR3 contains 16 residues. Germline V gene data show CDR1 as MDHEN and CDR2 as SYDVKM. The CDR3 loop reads CASSPPPWAGTDTQYF. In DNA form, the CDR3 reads TGTGCCAGCAGTCCCCCCCCGTGGGCAGGGACAGATACGCAGTATTTT.

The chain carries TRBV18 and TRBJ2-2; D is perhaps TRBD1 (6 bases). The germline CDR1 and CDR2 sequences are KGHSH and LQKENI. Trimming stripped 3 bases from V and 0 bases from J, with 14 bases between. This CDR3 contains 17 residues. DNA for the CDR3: TGTGCCAGCTCACCCCCCAGGGGTAGGGCGAACACCGGGGAGCTGTTTTTT. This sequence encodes CASSPPRGRANTGELFF.

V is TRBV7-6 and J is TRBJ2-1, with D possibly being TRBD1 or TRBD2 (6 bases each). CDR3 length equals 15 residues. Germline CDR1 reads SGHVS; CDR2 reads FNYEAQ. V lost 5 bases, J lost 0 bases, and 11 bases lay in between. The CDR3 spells CASSPGGSSYNEQFF. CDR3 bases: TGTGCCAGCAGCCCCGGGGGCAGCTCCTACAATGAGCAGTTCTTC. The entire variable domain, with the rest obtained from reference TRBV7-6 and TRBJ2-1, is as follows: GAGVSQSPRYKVTKRGQDVALRCDPISGHVSLYWYRQALGQGPEFLTYFNYEAQQDKSGLPNDRFSAERPEGSISTLTIQRTEQRDSAMYRCASSPGGSSYNEQFFGPGTRLTVL.

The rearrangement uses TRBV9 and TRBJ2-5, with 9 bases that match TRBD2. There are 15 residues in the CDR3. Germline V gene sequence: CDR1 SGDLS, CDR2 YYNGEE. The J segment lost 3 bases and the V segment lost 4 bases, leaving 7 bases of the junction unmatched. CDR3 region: CASSPEPSGEETQYF. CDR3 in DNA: TGTGCCAGCAGCCCAGAGCCTAGCGGGGAAGAGACCCAGTACTTC. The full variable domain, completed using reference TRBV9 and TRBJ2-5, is DSGVTQTPKHLITATGQRVTLRCSPRSGDLSVYWYQQSLDQGLQFLIQYYNGEERAKGNILERFSAQQFPDLHSELNLSSLELGDSALYFCASSPEPSGEETQYFGPGTRLLVL.

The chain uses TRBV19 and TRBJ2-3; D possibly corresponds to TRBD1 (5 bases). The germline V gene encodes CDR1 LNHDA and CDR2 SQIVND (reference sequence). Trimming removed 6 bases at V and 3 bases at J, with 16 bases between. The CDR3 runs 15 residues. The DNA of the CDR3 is TGTGCCAGTAGCCGACGTCTAAGGGGAACAGATACGCAGTATTTT. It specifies CASSRRLRGTDTQYF. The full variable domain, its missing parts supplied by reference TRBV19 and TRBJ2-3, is DGGITQSPKYLFRKEGQNVTLSCEQNLNHDAMYWYRQDPGQGLRLIYYSQIVNDFQKGDIAEGYSVSREKKESFPLTVTSAQKNPTAFYLCASSRRLRGTDTQYFGPGTRLTVL.

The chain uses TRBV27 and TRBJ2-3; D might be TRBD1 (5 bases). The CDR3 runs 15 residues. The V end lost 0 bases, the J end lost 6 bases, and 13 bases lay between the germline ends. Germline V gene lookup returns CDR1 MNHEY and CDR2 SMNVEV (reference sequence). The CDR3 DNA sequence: TGTGCCAGCAGTTTATCGACCAGGGATGTGGATACGCAGTATTTT. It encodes CASSLSTRDVDTQYF.

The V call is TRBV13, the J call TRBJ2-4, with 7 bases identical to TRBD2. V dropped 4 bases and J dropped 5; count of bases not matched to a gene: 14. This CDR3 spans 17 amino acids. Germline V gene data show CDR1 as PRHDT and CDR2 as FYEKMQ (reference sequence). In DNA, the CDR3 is TGTGCCAGCAGCTCGAGGGTCCGGAGCGGGACGGAAAACATTCAGTACTTC. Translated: CASSSRVRSGTENIQYF.

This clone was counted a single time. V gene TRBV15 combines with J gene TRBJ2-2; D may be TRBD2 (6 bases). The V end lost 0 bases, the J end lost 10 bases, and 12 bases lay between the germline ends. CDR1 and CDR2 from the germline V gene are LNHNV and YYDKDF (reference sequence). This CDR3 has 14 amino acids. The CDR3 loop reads CATSRERWREELFF. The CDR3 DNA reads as TGTGCCACCAGCAGAGAGAGGTGGAGGGAGGAGCTGTTTTTT.